These 30 T cell receptor beta chains came from one sample sequenced in a study of identifying expanded T cells in peripheral blood. Sequencing was performed with immunoSEQ multiplex PCR; in TCRdb, only in-frame clones are kept and a portion is missing. The sample includes about 100,000 clones, 75% to 90% of them seen just once. Material: blood. Receptors were obtained from a person aged 18-69 years in good health.

J is TRBJ1-6 and V is TRBV5-1, with TRBD1 matching over 8 bases. The CDR3 covers 15 residues. Germline CDR1 reads SGHRS; CDR2 reads YFSETQ. Losses at the gene ends were 4 bases for V and 7 bases for J; bases not matched to a gene: 7. CDR3 coding DNA: TGCGCCAGCAGCCTGGACAGGGTCGAGAATTCACCCCTCCACTTT. Protein sequence: CASSLDRVENSPLHF.

The chain carries TRBV9 and TRBJ1-1, with a possible D match to TRBD1 (5 bases). Germline assignment: CDR1 SGDLS and CDR2 YYNGEE. V was shortened by 0 bases and J by 2 bases, with 11 bases between the two germline ends. The CDR3 contains 15 residues. CDR3 sequence reads: CASSVGGVGNTEAFF. In DNA form, the CDR3 reads TGTGCCAGCAGCGTAGGAGGGGTGGGAAACACTGAAGCTTTCTTT.

The chain links TRBV5-1 to TRBJ2-3, with 7 nucleotides matching TRBD1. The CDR3 is 14 amino acids. Germline CDR1 reads SGHRS; CDR2 reads YFSETQ. The V and J ends lost 4 bases and 5 bases, in that order; junction bases with no gene match: 7. CDR3 sequence (DNA): TGCGCCAGCAGCCCAGGACAGGTGAGAGATACGCAGTATTTT. Its translation: CASSPGQVRDTQYF.

This sequence joins TRBV7-9 and TRBJ1-4, with D maybe TRBD1 (6 bases). V gave up 0 bases and J gave up 0 bases, with 11 bases separating them. The CDR3 contains 17 residues. Per the germline V gene, CDR1 is SEHNR and CDR2 is FQNEAQ (reference sequence). DNA of the CDR3: TGTGCCAGCAGCTTAGCGGGACAAGGGCCAACTAATGAAAAACTGTTTTTT. Its protein product is CASSLAGQGPTNEKLFF.

This clone was detected only a few times. This sequence joins TRBV10-3 and TRBJ1-1; D remains unclear. The V gene's germline CDR1 is ENHRY and CDR2 SYGVKD. The CDR3 consists of 13 residues. V lost 3 bases and J lost 4, with 9 bases in between. The CDR3: CAISDGRSTEAFF. The CDR3 nucleotides are TGTGCCATCAGTGACGGACGGTCCACTGAAGCTTTCTTT.

The chain employs TRBV14 and TRBJ1-6; no clear D. CDR3 length equals 14 residues. The ends were cut back, 2 bases at V and 7 bases at J, with 9 bases in the middle. CDR1 and CDR2 (germline): SGHDN, FVKESK. The CDR3 coding sequence is TGTGCCAGCAGCCAACTAACCGGGAATTCACCCCTCCACTTT. The encoded protein is CASSQLTGNSPLHF.

CDR3 DNA sequence: TGTGCCTGGAGTGTCCAGTCGGGTGATGCTTTCTTT. Translating gives CAWSVQSGDAFF. V gene TRBV30 combines with J gene TRBJ1-1; D unresolved. The CDR3 is 12 amino acids. Germline V CDR1 and CDR2: GTSNPN, SVGIG (reference sequence). V was pared by 0 bases and J by 11 bases, with 13 bases between.

The chain has TRBV6-1 and TRBJ2-7, with D perhaps being TRBD1 or TRBD2 (5 bases each). The length of the CDR3 is 17 residues. Trimming removed 2 bases at V and 0 bases at J, with 17 bases between. Germline loops: CDR1 MNHNS, CDR2 SASEGT. The CDR3 nucleotides are TGTGCCAGCAGTGAAATGGATGGTGGGGACCTCTCCTACGAGCAGTACTTC. Translated, it gives CASSEMDGGDLSYEQYF.

The chain uses TRBV6-5 and TRBJ2-7; the D is unclear. The CDR3 has 11 amino acids. CDR1 and CDR2 from the germline V gene are MNHEY and SVGAGI. The V and J ends lost 2 bases and 2 bases respectively, with 1 base between them. CDR3: CASSYAYEQYF. The CDR3 coding sequence is TGTGCCAGCAGTTACGCCTACGAGCAGTACTTC.

The genes are TRBV15 and TRBJ1-1; D not certain. The germline CDR1 and CDR2 sequences are LNHNV and YYDKDF (reference sequence). The CDR3 is 13 residues long. The ends were cut back, 8 bases at V and 0 bases at J, with 10 bases in the middle. CDR3 nucleotide sequence: TGTGCCACCGAGGAAGGGATGAACACTGAAGCTTTCTTT. Its protein product is CATEEGMNTEAFF.

This chain links TRBV30 with TRBJ1-2, with no clear D. Trimming stripped 0 bases from V and 3 bases from J, with 11 bases between. Germline-derived CDR1 and CDR2 are GTSNPN and SVGIG (reference sequence). The length of the CDR3 is 14 residues. The DNA of the CDR3 is TGTGCCTGGAGTGTATGGCAGGCGGACTATGGCTACACCTTC. Protein: CAWSVWQADYGYTF. Filled out from reference TRBV30 and TRBJ1-2, the complete variable domain reads SQTIHQWPATLVQPVGSPLSLECTVEGTSNPNLYWYRQAAGRGLQLLFYSVGIGQISSEVPQNLSASRPQDRQFILSSKKLLLSDSGFYLCAWSVWQADYGYTFGSGTRLTVV.

This clone was observed a single time. The chain combines TRBV28 with TRBJ2-1; D not certain. There are 16 residues in the CDR3. V shed 3 bases and J shed 5 bases, with 17 bases lying between them. CDR1 is MDHEN and CDR2 is SYDVKM in the germline V gene. The CDR3 DNA sequence: TGTGCCAGCAGTTTCACTGACACGGCTTTCAACAATGAGCAGTTCTTC. Amino acid sequence: CASSFTDTAFNNEQFF.

The chain is built from TRBV29-1 and TRBJ1-4; perhaps TRBD1 as D (5 bases). CDR1 and CDR2 from the germline V gene are SQVTM and ANQGSEA. V lost 6 bases and J 8 bases, leaving 16 bases between the germline ends. This CDR3 spans 13 amino acids. Written as DNA, the CDR3 is TGCAGCGTCACCAGGGAGGCGGGGGAAAAACTGTTTTTT. Amino acid sequence: CSVTREAGEKLFF.

V is TRBV19 and J is TRBJ1-2; TRBD1 matches 7 bases. This CDR3 region has 15 residues. The germline gives CDR1 LNHDA, CDR2 SQIVND (reference sequence). V gave up 4 bases and J gave up 2 bases; unmatched junction bases: 7. For the CDR3, the DNA is TGTGCCAGTAGTACACGACAGGGTGCAAACTATGGCTACACCTTC. Its protein is CASSTRQGANYGYTF.

The chain couples TRBV5-6 to TRBJ1-1, with TRBD1 matching 10 bases. V gave up 4 bases and J gave up 7 bases; unmatched junction bases: 7. Germline CDR1 reads SGHDT; CDR2 reads YYEEEE. The CDR3 has 14 residues. CDR3 DNA sequence: TGTGCCAGCAGCGTCCGGGACAGGGGCTTTGAAGCTTTCTTT. It is translated as CASSVRDRGFEAFF. The variable domain in full, with the rest retrieved from reference TRBV5-6 and TRBJ1-1, is DAGVTQSPTHLIKTRGQQVTLRCSPKSGHDTVSWYQQALGQGPQFIFQYYEEEERQRGNFPDRFSGHQFPNYSSELNVNALLLGDSALYLCASSVRDRGFEAFFGQGTRLTVV.

This chain connects TRBV11-3 to TRBJ2-7; D is uncertain. V shed 2 bases and J shed 2 bases, with 10 bases lying between them. CDR3 length: 14 residues. Germline assignment: CDR1 SGHNT and CDR2 YENEEA. CDR3 protein: CASSLFAGAYEQYF. The CDR3 region has the DNA TGTGCCAGCAGCTTATTTGCAGGAGCCTACGAGCAGTACTTC.

The CDR3 here is CASSSTRLREGYTF. DNA of the CDR3: TGTGCCAGCAGCTCCACTCGACTGCGCGAGGGCTACACCTTC. The chain recombines TRBV11-2 with TRBJ1-2; D remains ambiguous. This CDR3 comprises 14 residues. The germline V and J ends were trimmed by 4 bases and 8 bases, with 17 bases remaining between them. CDR1 is SGHAT, CDR2 FQNNGV, per germline.

J is TRBJ2-7 and V is TRBV10-3; D possibly corresponds to TRBD2 (5 bases). Deletions cut 0 bases from V and 0 bases from J, with 15 bases between. CDR1 ENHRY and CDR2 SYGVKD come from the germline V gene. CDR3 length: 17 amino acids. This chain's CDR3 is CAISESEQRRISYEQYF. The CDR3 nucleotides are TGTGCCATCAGTGAGTCGGAGCAGCGGAGGATCTCCTACGAGCAGTACTTC.

In its sample, this clone ranks as large. The chain couples TRBV5-5 to TRBJ1-4; D unresolved. This CDR3 contains 14 residues. From germline, CDR1 is SGHKS and CDR2 YYEKEE (reference sequence). The ends were cut back, 4 bases at V and 2 bases at J, with 9 bases in the middle. The CDR3 loop is CASSPPFTNEKLFF. DNA of the CDR3: TGTGCCAGCAGCCCCCCCTTCACTAATGAAAAACTGTTTTTT.

This sequence joins TRBV18 and TRBJ2-1; TRBD2 aligns across 9 bases. Looked up from germline, CDR1 is KGHSH and CDR2 is LQKENI. The CDR3 is 17 residues long. V trimming: 5 bases; J trimming: 7 bases; junction bases outside the gene matches: 15. In nucleotides, the CDR3 is TGTGCCAGCTCAGCGTCTAGCGGGGCTCTTGCGCGGAATGAGCAGTTCTTC. Amino acids: CASSASSGALARNEQFF.

The chain uses TRBV27 and TRBJ2-5, with 8 bases that match TRBD1. J lost 5 bases, V lost 6 bases, and 5 bases had no gene match. This CDR3 region has 13 residues. Germline-derived CDR1 and CDR2 are MNHEY and SMNVEV (reference sequence). The CDR3 coding sequence is TGTGCCAGCAGGAGGACAGGGTACGAGACCCAGTACTTC. It translates to CASRRTGYETQYF.

The chain uses TRBV18 and TRBJ2-5, with D perhaps matching TRBD2 (6 bases). The V and J ends lost 1 base and 2 bases respectively, with 8 bases between them. CDR3 length: 14 residues. Germline CDR1 and CDR2: KGHSH and LQKENI. Here the CDR3 reads CASSPRRDQETQYF. The CDR3 region has the DNA TGTGCCAGCTCACCACGGAGGGATCAAGAGACCCAGTACTTC.

This chain uses TRBV15 with TRBJ2-2; maybe TRBD2 (5 bases). Trimming took 0 bases from V and 5 from J, leaving 16 bases between them. Per the germline V gene, CDR1 is LNHNV and CDR2 is YYDKDF (reference sequence). The CDR3 has 17 amino acids. Written as DNA, the CDR3 is TGTGCCACCAGCAGAGATCTGCAACATACTAGGACCGGGGAGCTGTTTTTT. Its translation: CATSRDLQHTRTGELFF.

The chain carries TRBV6-5 and TRBJ2-7; no firm D call. CDR1 and CDR2 from the germline V gene are MNHEY and SVGAGI. Deletions cut 0 bases from V and 0 bases from J, with 9 bases between. The CDR3 runs 15 residues. The CDR3 here is CASSYSRQSSYEQYF. CDR3 coding DNA: TGTGCCAGCAGTTACTCAAGGCAGAGCTCCTACGAGCAGTACTTC.

V gene TRBV7-2 combines with J gene TRBJ2-1, with D perhaps TRBD2 (6 bases). Germline assignment: CDR1 SGHTA and CDR2 FQGNSA. The CDR3 has 16 amino acids. V was cut by 5 bases and J by 3 bases, with 17 bases left in between. The DNA of the CDR3 is TGTGCCAGCAGCCCGAGTTTAGCGGCCAGCTACAATGAGCAGTTCTTC. Translation: CASSPSLAASYNEQFF.

The chain employs TRBV7-9 and TRBJ1-1; D uncertain. Germline V lookup: CDR1 SEHNR, CDR2 FQNEAQ (reference sequence). This CDR3 is built from 12 residues. Trimming removed 1 base at V and 0 bases at J, with 0 bases between. CDR3 DNA sequence: TGTGCCAGCAGCTTAGTGAACACTGAAGCTTTCTTT. As protein: CASSLVNTEAFF.

J is TRBJ2-1 and V is TRBV4-1; tentative D call: TRBD2 (7 bases). Trimming left V 4 bases short and J 11 bases short, with 15 bases between. Germline V gene lookup returns CDR1 MGHRA and CDR2 YSYEKL. The CDR3 has 13 residues. As DNA, the CDR3 is TGCGCCAGCAGCCTAGGGGGGGCCGATCAGCAGTTCTTC. Residues: CASSLGGADQQFF.

The V gene is TRBV6-5, the J gene TRBJ2-1; D might be TRBD1 (6 bases). Trimming stripped 6 bases from V and 5 bases from J, with 14 bases between. Germline CDR1 MNHEY, CDR2 SVGAGI. This CDR3 has 14 amino acids. DNA of the CDR3: TGTGCCAGCAGCCAAGGATACAGGGACAATGAGCAGTTCTTC. Translating it yields CASSQGYRDNEQFF.

CDR3 in amino acids: CASSQVGGKSPVGQYF. The CDR3 DNA sequence: TGCGCCAGCAGCCAAGTTGGCGGGAAGTCTCCGGTCGGGCAGTACTTC. This chain connects TRBV4-1 to TRBJ2-7; the D gene is possibly TRBD2 (6 bases). The CDR3 covers 16 residues. Germline V gives CDR1 MGHRA, CDR2 YSYEKL. V lost 1 base to trimming and J lost 9 bases, with 22 bases between them.

The chain carries TRBV2 and TRBJ1-2, with D perhaps matching TRBD1 (5 bases). CDR1 and CDR2 from the germline V gene are SNHLY and FYNNEI. The V and J ends lost 8 bases and 7 bases respectively, with 23 bases between them. The CDR3 totals 15 residues. Written as DNA, the CDR3 is TGTGCCAGCGGGCGGGTTTTTCAGGGTGGGGCTGGCTACACCTTC. It translates to CASGRVFQGGAGYTF. Drawing the rest from reference TRBV2 and TRBJ1-2, the complete variable domain is EPEVTQTPSHQVTQMGQEVILRCVPISNHLYFYWYRQILGQKVEFLVSFYNNEISEKSEIFDDQFSVERPDGSNFTLKIRSTKLEDSAMYFCASGRVFQGGAGYTFGSGTRLTVV.